This TCR beta chain was sequenced in a study of CD8+ T cells in alopecia areata. The study, taken as a whole, reports: It was observed that many expanded lesional clones persisted in scalp and blood during tofacitinib.

Concerning this clone: The antigen is unknown.

Sequencing used cDNA as its template, made by extracting RNA and reverse transcribing it. Profiled with immunoSEQ multiplex PCR; TCRdb holds only in-frame clones, not every one. The sample includes roughly 180,000 clones, about 53% of them seen just once. Sample treatment: oral pan-JAK inhibitor, 5-10 mg twice daily. The receptor's source is a human donor with alopecia areata. The source was CD8+ T cells sorted from blood, collected at week 24, from a patient treated with tofacitinib.

This chain's CDR3 is CASSYFRGRRDGTEAFF. In DNA, the CDR3 is TGTGCCAGCTCTTATTTCCGGGGGCGCCGGGACGGCACTGAAGCTTTCTTT. This sequence joins TRBV21-1 and TRBJ1-1. TRBV21-1 is listed as a pseudogene. The CDR3 extends over 17 amino acids.